This passage covers 18 T cell receptor beta chains from one sample sequenced in a study of beta chain features in type 1 diabetes. The investigators reverse transcribed all of the isolated RNA, so they sequenced expressed TCRB transcripts. Using immunoSEQ multiplex PCR, the repertoire was profiled, and TCRdb retains in-frame clones only, with some absent. This sample has 300,000 to 400,000 clones, with 8% to 13% found just once. Material for sequencing was naive CD4+ T cells from blood. These receptors came from a woman between 25 and 40 years old in good health.

The chain is built from TRBV5-1 and TRBJ2-2, with D uncertain. V lost 0 bases, J lost 2 bases, and 11 bases lay in between. The CDR3 contains 16 residues. Per the germline V gene, CDR1 is SGHRS and CDR2 is YFSETQ. CDR3 in amino acids: CASSLDVGVNTGELFF. CDR3 in DNA: TGCGCCAGCAGCTTGGATGTGGGCGTTAACACCGGGGAGCTGTTTTTT.

This clone was observed a handful of times. V gene TRBV7-2 combines with J gene TRBJ2-7; 11 positions agree with TRBD2. Trimming cost V 3 bases and J 7 bases; bases outside gene matches: 8. CDR3 length: 15 residues. The germline V gene encodes CDR1 SGHTA and CDR2 FQGNSA. CDR3 sequence (DNA): TGTGCCAGCAGCTTTACCCTAGCGGGAGGAGGGGAGCAGTACTTC. This encodes CASSFTLAGGGEQYF. Full variable domain (remainder filled in from reference TRBV7-2 and TRBJ2-7): GAGVSQSPSNKVTEKGKDVELRCDPISGHTALYWYRQSLGQGLEFLIYFQGNSAPDKSGLPSDRFSAERTGGSVSTLTIQRTQQEDSAVYLCASSFTLAGGGEQYFGPGTRLTVT.

The chain uses TRBV11-3 and TRBJ2-1, with 9 bases identical to TRBD1. The CDR3 extends over 15 amino acids. V lost 4 bases to trimming and J lost 4 bases; unmatched junction nucleotides: 5. Germline loops: CDR1 SGHNT, CDR2 YENEEA. This chain's CDR3 is CASSSGQGRYNEQFF. CDR3 DNA: TGTGCCAGCAGCTCGGGACAGGGAAGATACAATGAGCAGTTCTTC.

This clone was detected only a few times. The chain is built from TRBV4-1 and TRBJ2-7; 11 bases line up with TRBD1. The J segment lost 4 bases and the V segment lost 6 bases, leaving 5 bases of the junction unmatched. Germline CDR1 is MGHRA and CDR2 is YSYEKL. This CDR3 is built from 14 residues. CDR3 region: CASSSGTGGYEQYF. The CDR3 region has the DNA TGCGCCAGCAGTTCCGGGACAGGGGGGTACGAGCAGTACTTC.

The table lists this clone with a few counts. Written as DNA, the CDR3 is TGTGCCAGCTCACCTACACAGGGGGAGTCGGAGACCCAGTACTTC. It translates to CASSPTQGESETQYF. The chain uses TRBV18 and TRBJ2-5, with TRBD1 identical over 8 bases. Trimming at V came to 3 bases and at J to 5 bases, leaving 8 bases not matched to a gene. CDR1 KGHSH and CDR2 LQKENI come from the germline V gene. The CDR3 is made up of 15 amino acids.

The chain uses TRBV30 and TRBJ2-4; 11 bases align to TRBD1. From germline, CDR1 is GTSNPN and CDR2 SVGIG (reference sequence). Germline trimming cut 0 bases from V and 9 bases from J; bases unmatched to any gene: 4. The CDR3 loop spans 14 amino acids. In DNA, the CDR3 is TGTGCCTGGAGTGTACTGGGGACAGGGGGCATTCAGTACTTC. Translated, it gives CAWSVLGTGGIQYF.

The chain joins TRBV6-5 to TRBJ1-5; D ambiguous. Trimming took 2 bases from V and 4 from J, leaving 6 bases between them. CDR3 size: 13 residues. Germline CDR1 reads MNHEY; CDR2 reads SVGAGI. CDR3 sequence: CASSYRVNQPQHF. CDR3 bases: TGTGCCAGCAGTTACAGAGTGAATCAGCCCCAGCATTTT.

The chain carries TRBV7-3 and TRBJ2-1, with 11 bases identical to TRBD2. The CDR3 runs to 15 residues. The germline V gene encodes CDR1 SGHTA and CDR2 FQGTGA. V dropped 5 bases and J dropped 6; count of bases not matched to a gene: 6. CDR3 amino acids: CASSRMGTSGNEQFF. The CDR3 region has the DNA TGTGCCAGCAGCCGAATGGGGACTAGCGGCAATGAGCAGTTCTTC.

This clone was seen more than once but under ten times. J is TRBJ2-1 and V is TRBV20-1, with 7 positions matching TRBD2. Germline V lookup: CDR1 DFQATT, CDR2 SNEGSKA (reference sequence). V lost 6 bases and J lost 13; bases outside the gene matches: 9. CDR3 size: 11 residues. CDR3 DNA: TGCAGTGCCAGACTAGCCCTACTACAGTTCTTC. Residues: CSARLALLQFF.

This chain uses TRBV5-1 with TRBJ2-1; 9 positions agree with TRBD1. Unmatched junction bases numbered 1, after V lost 4 bases and J lost 8 bases. Germline V gene sequence: CDR1 SGHRS, CDR2 YFSETQ. The CDR3 sequence is 12 residues long. CDR3 residues: CASSRQGDEQFF. Written as DNA, the CDR3 is TGCGCCAGCAGCAGACAGGGGGATGAGCAGTTCTTC. The entire variable domain, with the rest obtained from reference TRBV5-1 and TRBJ2-1, is as follows: KAGVTQTPRYLIKTRGQQVTLSCSPISGHRSVSWYQQTPGQGLQFLFEYFSETQRNKGNFPGRFSGRQFSNSRSEMNVSTLELGDSALYLCASSRQGDEQFFGPGTRLTVL.

The CDR3 reads CASSLSPNGENTEAFF. The CDR3 DNA reads as TGTGCCAGCAGCCTAAGCCCCAACGGGGAGAACACTGAAGCTTTCTTT. The chain carries TRBV7-8 and TRBJ1-1; D not certain. CDR1 and CDR2 from the germline V gene are SGHVS and FQNEAQ. The V end lost 5 bases, the J end lost 1 base, and 17 bases lay between the germline ends. This CDR3 is 16 amino acids long.

This clone appeared a few times. The V gene is TRBV5-6, the J gene TRBJ2-3, with D tentatively TRBD1 (6 bases). Germline assignment: CDR1 SGHDT and CDR2 YYEEEE. The CDR3 loop spans 15 amino acids. Trimming left V 0 bases short and J 2 bases short, with 10 bases between. This chain's CDR3 is CASSLETGTTDTQYF. CDR3 DNA: TGTGCCAGCAGCTTGGAAACAGGGACCACAGATACGCAGTATTTT. Filled out from reference TRBV5-6 and TRBJ2-3, the complete variable domain reads DAGVTQSPTHLIKTRGQQVTLRCSPKSGHDTVSWYQQALGQGPQFIFQYYEEEERQRGNFPDRFSGHQFPNYSSELNVNALLLGDSALYLCASSLETGTTDTQYFGPGTRLTVL.

The chain joins TRBV2 to TRBJ2-7, with a possible D match to TRBD2 (6 bases). V lost 8 bases and J 11 bases, leaving 22 bases between the germline ends. CDR1 is SNHLY and CDR2 is FYNNEI in the germline V gene. There are 13 residues in the CDR3. The CDR3 loop is CASLGDFSTVEYF. For the CDR3, the DNA is TGTGCCAGCCTAGGGGACTTCTCTACGGTGGAGTACTTC.

A few counts support this clone. This chain links TRBV7-2 with TRBJ2-4, with D perhaps matching TRBD1 (6 bases). The CDR3 runs to 15 residues. Germline V gene lookup returns CDR1 SGHTA and CDR2 FQGNSA. The ends were cut back, 7 bases at V and 0 bases at J, with 13 bases in the middle. As DNA, the CDR3 is TGTGCCAGCAAGAGAGGGGACATAGCCAAAAACATTCAGTACTTC. Encoded protein: CASKRGDIAKNIQYF.

This chain connects TRBV14 to TRBJ2-3; 14 bases line up with TRBD2. The length of the CDR3 is 20 residues. After removal of 3 bases from V and 0 bases from J, the junction contained 11 bases not matched to a gene. Germline values: CDR1 SGHDN, CDR2 FVKESK. This CDR3 is CASSHQPGLAGAGSTDTQYF. The CDR3 DNA is TGTGCCAGCAGCCACCAACCGGGACTAGCGGGAGCAGGGAGCACAGATACGCAGTATTTT. The whole variable domain, remainder taken from reference TRBV14 and TRBJ2-3, is EAGVTQFPSHSVIEKGQTVTLRCDPISGHDNLYWYRRVMGKEIKFLLHFVKESKQDESGMPNNRFLAERTGGTYSTLKVQPAELEDSGVYFCASSHQPGLAGAGSTDTQYFGPGTRLTVL.

This clone was seen only a few times. V usage is TRBV7-2 and J usage is TRBJ2-7, with D possibly matching TRBD1 (5 bases). V gave up 5 bases and J gave up 2 bases, with 16 bases separating them. Germline CDR1 and CDR2: SGHTA and FQGNSA. The CDR3 is 15 residues long. CDR3 in DNA: TGTGCCAGCAGCGAAACCCCACAGGTCGCCTACGAGCAGTACTTC. Translating gives CASSETPQVAYEQYF.

A few counts support this clone. This chain joins TRBV9 and TRBJ2-1; 8 bases line up with TRBD2. Germline CDR1 and CDR2: SGDLS and YYNGEE. The CDR3 extends over 15 amino acids. The ends lost 4 bases at V and 3 bases at J; junction bases unmatched: 6. The CDR3 loop is CASSSIAGHYNEQFF. The DNA of the CDR3 is TGTGCCAGCAGCTCAATAGCGGGGCACTACAATGAGCAGTTCTTC.

The genes are TRBV7-9 and TRBJ2-4; no clear D gene. V gave up 2 bases and J gave up 0 bases, with 17 bases separating them. Germline-derived CDR1 and CDR2 are SEHNR and FQNEAQ (reference sequence). This CDR3 comprises 18 residues. The CDR3: CASSLNPLAPLAKNIQYF. The CDR3 region has the DNA TGTGCCAGCAGCTTAAATCCCCTGGCACCGCTAGCCAAAAACATTCAGTACTTC.